Presented here are 18 T cell receptor beta chains from one specimen sequenced in a study of blood T cell repertoires in COVID-19. Assay used: immunoSEQ multiplex PCR; TCRdb lists only in-frame clones, some missing. This sample has under 500,000 clones, with approximately 92% found just once. The sample consisted of PBMCs or T cells enriched from blood (not recorded which). These TCRs come from a man younger than 40 who had recovered from COVID-19.

V and J are TRBV23-1 and TRBJ2-7; 7 bases line up with TRBD1. TRBV23-1 is an ORF; its function is uncertain. The length of the CDR3 is 15 residues. V trimming: 7 bases; J trimming: 1 base; junction bases outside the gene matches: 10. The CDR3 reads CASNDRVWASYEQYF. The CDR3 nucleotides read TGCGCCAGCAATGACAGGGTCTGGGCGTCCTACGAGCAGTACTTC.

The V call is TRBV7-9, the J call TRBJ2-1; TRBD2 matches 9 bases. Per the germline V gene, CDR1 is SEHNR and CDR2 is FQNEAQ (reference sequence). Losses at the gene ends were 2 bases for V and 8 bases for J; bases not matched to a gene: 10. CDR3 length: 16 amino acids. The CDR3 region has the DNA TGTGCCAGCAGCTTACTTCTAGCGGGGCGGCATCATGAGCAGTTCTTC. Translated: CASSLLLAGRHHEQFF.

The V call is TRBV27, the J call TRBJ2-3, with 8 bases identical to TRBD1. There are 13 residues in the CDR3. Germline CDR1 MNHEY, CDR2 SMNVEV (reference sequence). Losses at the gene ends were 6 bases for V and 5 bases for J; bases not matched to a gene: 4. The CDR3 region has the DNA TGTGCCAGCAGGACAGGGGTACGAGATACGCAGTATTTT. Encoded protein: CASRTGVRDTQYF.

The chain couples TRBV18 to TRBJ2-2; 7 bases are a match to TRBD1. Germline CDR1 and CDR2: KGHSH and LQKENI. Germline trimming cut 2 bases from V and 4 bases from J; bases unmatched to any gene: 7. The CDR3 length is 16 residues. The CDR3 here is CASSPFGTEFTGELFF. CDR3 in DNA: TGTGCCAGCTCACCATTCGGGACAGAGTTCACCGGGGAGCTGTTTTTT.

The J gene is TRBJ1-1, the V gene TRBV19; D ambiguous. Trimming left V 6 bases short and J 1 base short, with 9 bases between. The CDR3 loop spans 13 amino acids. Germline CDR1 is LNHDA and CDR2 is SQIVND (reference sequence). In DNA, the CDR3 is TGTGCCAGTAGCCTCCTCTGGAACACTGAAGCTTTCTTT. Its translation is CASSLLWNTEAFF.

V usage is TRBV6-4 and J usage is TRBJ1-6; no reliable D call. Germline CDR1 is MRHNA and CDR2 is SNTAGT. The CDR3 is 11 residues long. V lost 6 bases and J 10 bases, leaving 7 bases between the germline ends. CDR3 sequence reads: CASSPRSPLHF. CDR3 sequence (DNA): TGTGCCAGCAGCCCTAGGTCACCCCTCCACTTT.

The rearrangement links TRBV14 to TRBJ1-6, with 7 bases aligning to TRBD1. This CDR3 spans 14 amino acids. Per germline, CDR1 SGHDN and CDR2 FVKESK. The V segment lost 4 bases and the J segment 10 bases; nucleotides outside the gene matches: 7. This CDR3 reads CASSRSRGRSPLHF. DNA of the CDR3: TGTGCCAGCAGCCGAAGCAGGGGGAGATCACCCCTCCACTTT.

The sample holds a few counts of this clone. V is TRBV20-1 and J is TRBJ2-1; TRBD1 aligns across 7 bases. Germline CDR1 reads DFQATT; CDR2 reads SNEGSKA (reference sequence). J was trimmed by 9 bases and V by 6 bases; bases with no gene match: 5. The CDR3 spans 11 residues. Written as DNA, the CDR3 is TGCAGTGCGGGAACAGGGGTTGAGCAGTTCTTC. Its translation: CSAGTGVEQFF.

The chain joins TRBV5-1 to TRBJ2-2; TRBD2 matches at 13 bases. V shed 4 bases and J 3 bases; nucleotides not matched to a gene: 9. Germline V gene data show CDR1 as SGHRS and CDR2 as YFSETQ. The CDR3 length is 18 residues. CDR3 in DNA: TGCGCCAGCAGCCTGGCGGGACTAGCGGGACCGGACACCGGGGAGCTGTTTTTT. The encoded protein is CASSLAGLAGPDTGELFF.

Many counts were recorded for this clone. The J gene is TRBJ1-1, the V gene TRBV2, with D possibly being TRBD1 (6 bases). There are 13 residues in the CDR3. Germline V gene data show CDR1 as SNHLY and CDR2 as FYNNEI. Trimming left V 6 bases short and J 8 bases short, with 16 bases between. CDR3: CASRNRDVGEAFF. DNA for the CDR3: TGTGCCAGCAGGAACAGGGATGTTGGGGAAGCTTTCTTT.

The chain employs TRBV2 and TRBJ1-2; D is unclear. The V gene lost 4 bases and the J gene lost 8 bases, with 14 bases spanning the gap. The CDR3 contains 13 residues. Germline values: CDR1 SNHLY, CDR2 FYNNEI. The CDR3 DNA is TGTGCCAGCAGTGCTGGACTGTCTGTCGGCTACACCTTC. Encoded protein: CASSAGLSVGYTF.

The chain couples TRBV27 to TRBJ1-1; 8 nucleotides match TRBD1. CDR3 length: 16 residues. The ends lost 0 bases at V and 4 bases at J; junction bases unmatched: 7. In germline, CDR1 is MNHEY, CDR2 SMNVEV (reference sequence). The CDR3 region is CASSLSAQGAATEAFF. DNA for the CDR3: TGTGCCAGCAGTTTATCGGCGCAGGGGGCGGCCACTGAAGCTTTCTTT.

V and J are TRBV7-2 and TRBJ1-1; D gene uncertain. The CDR3 sequence is 15 residues long. From germline, CDR1 is SGHTA and CDR2 FQGNSA. Trimming took 1 base from V and 0 from J, leaving 9 bases between them. The CDR3 sequence: CASSLVAGVNTEAFF. The CDR3 coding sequence is TGTGCCAGCAGCTTAGTGGCAGGTGTGAACACTGAAGCTTTCTTT.

CDR3 protein: CASIGLGTETQYF. CDR3 DNA sequence: TGTGCCAGTATCGGACTAGGGACAGAGACCCAGTACTTC. J is TRBJ2-5 and V is TRBV19; 7 bases line up with TRBD2. V shed 7 bases, J shed 4 bases, and the junction held 6 bases outside the gene matches. The CDR3 consists of 13 residues. Germline CDR1 is LNHDA and CDR2 is SQIVND (reference sequence).

The J gene is TRBJ1-2, the V gene TRBV18; weak D call: TRBD1 (6 bases). CDR1 KGHSH and CDR2 LQKENI come from the germline V gene. Trimming removed 2 bases at V and 4 bases at J, with 11 bases between. There are 14 residues in the CDR3. CDR3 nucleotide sequence: TGTGCCAGCTCACCAGGGCAGGGGAGCTATGGCTACACCTTC. The encoded protein is CASSPGQGSYGYTF.

The chain joins TRBV18 to TRBJ1-2, with 7 positions matching TRBD1. The germline V gene has CDR1 KGHSH and CDR2 LQKENI. With 5 bases clipped from V and 3 bases from J, the junction kept 6 bases outside the gene matches. The length of the CDR3 is 14 residues. The CDR3 is CASSTQGSDYGYTF. The CDR3 DNA sequence: TGTGCCAGCTCAACACAGGGGTCGGACTATGGCTACACCTTC.

V gene TRBV18 combines with J gene TRBJ1-1, with unresolved D. V was trimmed by 3 bases and J by 8 bases, leaving 19 bases between them. In germline, CDR1 is KGHSH, CDR2 LQKENI. The CDR3 runs to 15 residues. CDR3 in DNA: TGTGCCAGCTCACCCATTAAGACGAACGGAGGGGAAGCTTTCTTT. It specifies CASSPIKTNGGEAFF.

This clone was observed once. V and J are TRBV21-1 and TRBJ2-7; the D call of TRBD1 is as the table states it, not checked on the DNA. TRBV21-1 is a recognized pseudogene. This CDR3 is built from 15 residues. The CDR3 spells CASSPALRDIYEQYF. CDR3 in DNA: TGTGCCAGCAGCCCCGCCCTCAGGGATATCTACGAGCAGTACTTC.